The 14 T cell receptor beta chains presented below share a single source sample, sequenced in a study of beta chain features in type 1 diabetes. Regarding the study as a whole: Shorter TCRB CDR3s, moderately but significantly so, were found in Type 1 diabetes patients in all four CD4+ subsets.

These receptors' antigens are unknown. Expressed TCRB transcripts were sequenced, since all the RNA that had been isolated was reverse transcribed. The data were produced by immunoSEQ multiplex PCR, yet TCRdb's version contains in-frame clones alone and is incomplete. The data contain 150,000 to 190,000 clones, approximately 10% of them singletons. The sample comprised central memory CD4+ T cells from blood. Every receptor here comes from a man aged 25 to 40 with type 1 diabetes.

A few counts support this clone. The V call is TRBV28, the J call TRBJ2-7; 10 bases fit TRBD2. With V trimmed by 6 bases and J by 2 bases, 7 bases remained unmatched. The CDR3 is 15 amino acids. Germline-derived CDR1 and CDR2 are MDHEN and SYDVKM. The CDR3 reads CASSPTSGATYEQYF. CDR3 coding DNA: TGTGCCAGCAGCCCCACTAGCGGGGCTACCTACGAGCAGTACTTC. Full variable domain (rest looked up from reference TRBV28 and TRBJ2-7): DVKVTQSSRYLVKRTGEKVFLECVQDMDHENMFWYRQDPGLGLRLIYFSYDVKMKEKGDIPEGYSVSREKKERFSLILESASTNQTSMYLCASSPTSGATYEQYFGPGTRLTVT.

This clone occurred a few times. The chain has TRBV12-5 and TRBJ1-1; maybe TRBD1 (6 bases). V was trimmed by 8 bases and J by 2 bases, leaving 18 bases between them. CDR3 length equals 15 residues. CDR1 and CDR2 (germline): LGHNT, FRNRAP. The CDR3 nucleotides read TGTGCTAGTACCAACAGGGTTAGGGTTAACACTGAAGCTTTCTTT. Its protein product is CASTNRVRVNTEAFF.

This clone was recorded a few times. The V call is TRBV7-3, the J call TRBJ2-7; TRBD2 agrees at 10 bases. Germline V gene sequence: CDR1 SGHTA, CDR2 FQGTGA. V lost 6 bases, J lost 6 bases, and 8 bases stayed unmatched. CDR3 length: 14 amino acids. CDR3: CASSLSGRDSEQYF. The CDR3 DNA follows: TGTGCCAGCAGTCTAAGCGGGAGGGATTCCGAGCAGTACTTC.

The sample holds a few counts of this clone. V gene TRBV6-6 combines with J gene TRBJ2-1; tentatively, D is TRBD2 (6 bases). Trimming pared 5 bases from V and 2 bases from J, leaving 13 bases between. CDR1 and CDR2 (germline): MNHNY, SVGAGI (reference sequence). The CDR3 runs to 15 residues. The CDR3 nucleotides are TGTGCCAGCAGTCTCGGAGCGGGTGCCTACAATGAGCAGTTCTTC. Translated: CASSLGAGAYNEQFF.

The rearrangement links TRBV6-5 to TRBJ2-7; the D gene is possibly TRBD2 (5 bases). The V end lost 6 bases, the J end lost 1 base, and 10 bases lay between the germline ends. This CDR3 has 13 residues. CDR1 and CDR2 (germline): MNHEY, SVGAGI. CDR3 nucleotides: TGTGCCAGCAGCGACGGGGATTCCTACGAGCAGTACTTC. This encodes CASSDGDSYEQYF.

This clone occurred a few times. This CDR3 is CAWSVLDTQYF. Here the CDR3 DNA reads TGTGCCTGGAGTGTCTTAGATACGCAGTATTTT. V and J are TRBV30 and TRBJ2-3; D unresolved. The CDR3 has 11 amino acids. V gave up 0 bases and J gave up 5 bases, with 3 bases separating them. Germline CDR1 reads GTSNPN; CDR2 reads SVGIG (reference sequence).

The table lists this clone with a few counts. CDR3 bases: TGTGCCAGCGGTCCGGGACACTTCAGCTCCTACGAGCAGTACTTC. The encoded protein is CASGPGHFSSYEQYF. The V call is TRBV9, the J call TRBJ2-5; the D gene is possibly TRBD1 (6 bases). The J call is in doubt because the DNA end fits TRBJ2-7 better. Germline loops: CDR1 SGDLS, CDR2 YYNGEE. The CDR3 covers 15 residues.

About this clone itself: Other DNA sequences in the sample encode the same CDR3. The chain couples TRBV15 to TRBJ2-5, with D maybe TRBD2 (6 bases). In germline, CDR1 is LNHNV, CDR2 YYDKDF (reference sequence). There are 14 residues in the CDR3. Trimming stripped 3 bases from V and 2 bases from J, with 10 bases between. This CDR3 is CATSRDRGQETQYF. CDR3 in DNA: TGTGCCACCAGCAGGGACCGGGGGCAAGAGACCCAGTACTTC.

The rearrangement uses TRBV7-9 and TRBJ1-1; the D gene is possibly TRBD1 (5 bases). The CDR3 spans 15 residues. V shed 4 bases and J shed 0 bases, with 12 bases lying between them. Germline assignment: CDR1 SEHNR and CDR2 FQNEAQ (reference sequence). CDR3 protein: CASSSGSTVNTEAFF. Here the CDR3 DNA reads TGTGCCAGCAGCTCAGGATCGACAGTGAACACTGAAGCTTTCTTT.

V gene TRBV7-2 combines with J gene TRBJ2-7; 8 bases align to TRBD1. From germline, CDR1 is SGHTA and CDR2 FQGNSA. The CDR3 covers 15 residues. Losses at the gene ends were 2 bases for V and 3 bases for J; bases not matched to a gene: 6. The CDR3 DNA sequence: TGTGCCAGCAGCTTAAGGTTTACAGGGGGCTACGAGCAGTACTTC. Amino acids: CASSLRFTGGYEQYF.

The chain links TRBV7-9 to TRBJ1-5; weak D call: TRBD1 (6 bases). CDR1 SEHNR and CDR2 FQNEAQ come from the germline V gene (reference sequence). V was pared by 1 base and J by 5 bases, with 6 bases between. This CDR3 has 13 residues. CDR3 sequence (DNA): TGTGCCAGCAGCTTAGGACAGGATCAGCCCCAGCATTTT. Its translation: CASSLGQDQPQHF.

This rearrangement joins TRBV28 to TRBJ2-1; D is possibly TRBD2 (6 bases). V shed 8 bases and J shed 6 bases, with 17 bases lying between them. Germline V lookup: CDR1 MDHEN, CDR2 SYDVKM. This CDR3 spans 14 amino acids. The CDR3 loop reads CASRTTNSFNEQFF. CDR3 nucleotide sequence: TGTGCCAGCCGGACTACAAACTCATTCAATGAGCAGTTCTTC.

This chain links TRBV5-1 with TRBJ2-7; no reliable D call. This CDR3 comprises 16 residues. Germline CDR1 and CDR2: SGHRS and YFSETQ. V was clipped by 2 bases and J by 6 bases, with 21 bases between them. CDR3 amino acids: CASSFIVNTIASEQYF. The CDR3 nucleotides are TGCGCCAGCAGCTTCATTGTCAACACCATCGCTTCCGAGCAGTACTTC. The full variable domain, in which reference TRBV5-1 and TRBJ2-7 provide the parts outside the CDR3, is KAGVTQTPRYLIKTRGQQVTLSCSPISGHRSVSWYQQTPGQGLQFLFEYFSETQRNKGNFPGRFSGRQFSNSRSEMNVSTLELGDSALYLCASSFIVNTIASEQYFGPGTRLTVT.

The sample holds a few counts of this clone. Here the CDR3 reads CSVRTGNHSPLHF. The CDR3 nucleotides are TGCAGCGTTCGGACAGGGAACCATTCACCCCTCCACTTT. V is TRBV29-1 and J is TRBJ1-6, with TRBD1 matching 8 bases. The germline V gene has CDR1 SQVTM and CDR2 ANQGSEA. Unmatched junction bases numbered 5, after V lost 5 bases and J lost 8 bases. The CDR3 spans 13 residues. The complete variable domain, with remaining parts taken from reference TRBV29-1 and TRBJ1-6, reads SAVISQKPSRDICQRGTSLTIQCQVDSQVTMMFWYRQQPGQSLTLIATANQGSEATYESGFVIDKFPISRPNLTFSTLTVSNMSPEDSSIYLCSVRTGNHSPLHFGNGTRLTVT.